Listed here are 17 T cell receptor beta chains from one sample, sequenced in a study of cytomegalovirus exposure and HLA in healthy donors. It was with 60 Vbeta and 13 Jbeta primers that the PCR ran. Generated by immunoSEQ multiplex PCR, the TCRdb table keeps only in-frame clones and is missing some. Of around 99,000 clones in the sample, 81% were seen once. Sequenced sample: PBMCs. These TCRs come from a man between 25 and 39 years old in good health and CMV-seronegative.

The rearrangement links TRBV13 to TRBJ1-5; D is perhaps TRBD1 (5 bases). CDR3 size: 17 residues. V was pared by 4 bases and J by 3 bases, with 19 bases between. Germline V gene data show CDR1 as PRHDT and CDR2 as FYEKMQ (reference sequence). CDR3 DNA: TGTGCCAGCAGCTACGGGGGGGGGTTGGGCCTCAATCAGCCCCAGCATTTT. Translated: CASSYGGGLGLNQPQHF.

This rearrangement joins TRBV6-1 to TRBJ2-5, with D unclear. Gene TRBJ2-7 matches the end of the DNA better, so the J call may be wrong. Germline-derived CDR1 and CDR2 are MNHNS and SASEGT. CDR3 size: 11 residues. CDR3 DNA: TGTGCCAGCAGGCAAAGCTACGAGCAGTACTTC. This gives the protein CASRQSYEQYF.

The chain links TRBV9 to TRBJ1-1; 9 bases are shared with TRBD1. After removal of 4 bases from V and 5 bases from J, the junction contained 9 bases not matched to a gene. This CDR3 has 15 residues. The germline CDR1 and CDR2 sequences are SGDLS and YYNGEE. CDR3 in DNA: TGTGCCAGCAGCACTCTGCGACAGGGGGGGACTGAAGCTTTCTTT. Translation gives CASSTLRQGGTEAFF.

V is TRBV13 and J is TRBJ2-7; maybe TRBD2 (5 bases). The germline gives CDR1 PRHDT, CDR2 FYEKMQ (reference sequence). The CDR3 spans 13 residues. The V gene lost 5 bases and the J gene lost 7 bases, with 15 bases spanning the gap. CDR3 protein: CASSRSERVEQYF. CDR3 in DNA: TGTGCCAGCAGCCGCTCCGAGAGGGTGGAGCAGTACTTC.

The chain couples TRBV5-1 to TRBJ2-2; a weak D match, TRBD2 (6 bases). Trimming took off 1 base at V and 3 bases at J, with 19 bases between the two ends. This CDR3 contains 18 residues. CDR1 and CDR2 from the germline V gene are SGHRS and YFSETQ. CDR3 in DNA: TGCGCCAGCAGCTTGTCGTCGGTAGCGGAGGGTTACACCGGGGAGCTGTTTTTT. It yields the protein CASSLSSVAEGYTGELFF.

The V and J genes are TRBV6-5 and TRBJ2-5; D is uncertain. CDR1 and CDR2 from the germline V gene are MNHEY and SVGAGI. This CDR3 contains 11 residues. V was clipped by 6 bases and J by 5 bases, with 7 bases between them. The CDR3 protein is CASSFSETQYF. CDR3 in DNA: TGTGCCAGCAGCTTTTCGGAGACCCAGTACTTC.

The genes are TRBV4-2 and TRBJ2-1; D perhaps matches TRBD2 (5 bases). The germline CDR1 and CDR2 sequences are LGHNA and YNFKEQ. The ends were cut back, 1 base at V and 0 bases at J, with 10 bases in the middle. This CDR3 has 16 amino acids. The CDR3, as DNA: TGTGCCAGCAGCCAAGTCCGAGGGAGCTCCTACAATGAGCAGTTCTTC. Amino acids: CASSQVRGSSYNEQFF.

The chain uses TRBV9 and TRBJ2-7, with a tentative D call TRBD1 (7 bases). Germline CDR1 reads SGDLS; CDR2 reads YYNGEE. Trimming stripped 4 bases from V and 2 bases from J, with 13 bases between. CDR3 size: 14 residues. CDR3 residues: CASSSSGGPYEQYF. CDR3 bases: TGTGCCAGCAGCTCCTCAGGGGGGCCCTACGAGCAGTACTTC.

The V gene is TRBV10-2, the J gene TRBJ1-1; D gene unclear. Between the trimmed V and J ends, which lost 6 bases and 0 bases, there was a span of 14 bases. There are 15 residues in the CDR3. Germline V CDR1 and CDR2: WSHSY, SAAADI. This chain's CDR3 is CASREYRELNTEAFF. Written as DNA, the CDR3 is TGCGCCAGCAGAGAATACAGAGAGTTGAACACTGAAGCTTTCTTT.

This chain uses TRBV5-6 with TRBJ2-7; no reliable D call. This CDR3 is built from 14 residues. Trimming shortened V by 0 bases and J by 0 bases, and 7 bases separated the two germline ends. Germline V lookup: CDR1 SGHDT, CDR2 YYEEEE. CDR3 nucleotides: TGTGCCAGCAGCTTGGTGGGCCCCTCCTACGAGCAGTACTTC. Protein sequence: CASSLVGPSYEQYF.

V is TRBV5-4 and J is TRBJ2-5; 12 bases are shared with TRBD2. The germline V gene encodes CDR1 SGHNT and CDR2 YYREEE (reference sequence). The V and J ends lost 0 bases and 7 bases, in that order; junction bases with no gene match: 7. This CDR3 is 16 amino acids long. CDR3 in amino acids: CASSLATSSGGGTQYF. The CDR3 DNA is TGTGCCAGCAGCTTGGCCACGTCTAGCGGGGGGGGGACCCAGTACTTC. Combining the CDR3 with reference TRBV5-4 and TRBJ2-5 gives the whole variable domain ETGVTQSPTHLIKTRGQQVTLRCSSQSGHNTVSWYQQALGQGPQFIFQYYREEENGRGNFPPRFSGLQFPNYSSELNVNALELDDSALYLCASSLATSSGGGTQYFGPGTRLLVL.

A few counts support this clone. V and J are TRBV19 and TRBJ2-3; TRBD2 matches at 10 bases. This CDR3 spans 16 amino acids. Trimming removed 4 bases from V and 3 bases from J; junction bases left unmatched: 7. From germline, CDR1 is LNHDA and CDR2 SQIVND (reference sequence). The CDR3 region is CASSTPKAGGTDTQYF. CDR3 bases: TGTGCCAGTAGTACCCCGAAAGCGGGAGGGACAGATACGCAGTATTTT.

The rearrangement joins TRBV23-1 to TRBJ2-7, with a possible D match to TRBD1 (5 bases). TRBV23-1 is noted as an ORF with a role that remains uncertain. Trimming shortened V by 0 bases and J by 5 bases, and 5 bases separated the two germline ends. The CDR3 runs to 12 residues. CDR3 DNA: TGCGCCAGCAGTCAATCACAGGACGAGCAGTACTTC. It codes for CASSQSQDEQYF.

CDR3 coding DNA: TGTGCCAGCAGCGTAGGGGGCAGGCAGAACACTGAAGCTTTCTTT. It encodes CASSVGGRQNTEAFF. This chain connects TRBV9 to TRBJ1-1, with D possibly being TRBD1 (5 bases). The CDR3 loop spans 15 amino acids. CDR1 and CDR2 from the germline V gene are SGDLS and YYNGEE. The V gene lost 0 bases and the J gene lost 1 base, with 10 bases spanning the gap.

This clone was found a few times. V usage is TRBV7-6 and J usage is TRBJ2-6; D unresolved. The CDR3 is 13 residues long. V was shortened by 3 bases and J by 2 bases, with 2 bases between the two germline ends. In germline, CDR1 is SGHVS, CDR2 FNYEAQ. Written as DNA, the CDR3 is TGTGCCAGCAGCTTTACTGGGGCCAACGTCCTGACTTTC. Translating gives CASSFTGANVLTF.

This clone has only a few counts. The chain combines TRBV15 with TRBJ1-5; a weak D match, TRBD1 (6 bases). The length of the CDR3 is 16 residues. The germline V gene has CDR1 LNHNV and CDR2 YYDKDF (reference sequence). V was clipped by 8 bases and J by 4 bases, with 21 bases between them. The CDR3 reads CATVTQGPRRNQPQHF. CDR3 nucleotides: TGTGCCACCGTCACACAGGGTCCCCGGCGGAATCAGCCCCAGCATTTT. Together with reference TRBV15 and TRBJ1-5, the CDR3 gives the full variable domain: DAMVIQNPRYQVTQFGKPVTLSCSQTLNHNVMYWYQQKSSQAPKLLFHYYDKDFNNEADTPDNFQSRRPNTSFCFLDIRSPGLGDTAMYLCATVTQGPRRNQPQHFGDGTRLSIL.

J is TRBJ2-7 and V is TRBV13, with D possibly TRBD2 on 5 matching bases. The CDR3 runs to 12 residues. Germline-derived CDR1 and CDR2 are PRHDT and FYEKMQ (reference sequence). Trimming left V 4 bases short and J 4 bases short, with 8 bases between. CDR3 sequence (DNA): TGTGCCAGCAGCTCGAGGGTGTACGAGCAGTACTTC. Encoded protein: CASSSRVYEQYF. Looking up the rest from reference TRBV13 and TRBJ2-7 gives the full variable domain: AAGVIQSPRHLIKEKRETATLKCYPIPRHDTVYWYQQGPGQDPQFLISFYEKMQSDKGSIPDRFSAQQFSDYHSELNMSSLELGDSALYFCASSSRVYEQYFGPGTRLTVT.